These T cell receptor beta chains were read from a single sample in a study of shared clonotypes between healthy human individuals. Generated by immunoSEQ multiplex PCR, the TCRdb table keeps only in-frame clones and is missing some. The sample has roughly 2.1 million clones, roughly 91% seen once; the top ten hold around 1.7%. Sequenced material: naive CD8+ T cells from PBMCs. These receptors originate from a man aged 18 to 30 in good health. Some clones in this sample may be carry-over from other donors' samples. CDR3s include the opening cysteine and the closing phenylalanine or tryptophan. The D gene is left open where the match is weak. Clone size is stated in some rows and not others, as once, few, many or a class when expanded.

-	TRBD1	TRBV5-4	TRBJ2-5	CASRSRGYGETQYF	TGTGCCAGCAGAAGCAGGGGGTACGGGGAGACCCAGTACTTC
-	-	TRBV7-9	TRBJ1-2	CASSLGAGALYGYTF	TGTGCCAGCAGCTTAGGGGCAGGAGCTCTCTATGGCTACACCTTC
-	-	TRBV6-5	TRBJ1-2	CASSPQWEAYGYTF	TGTGCCAGCAGTCCTCAGTGGGAGGCCTATGGCTACACCTTC
-	TRBD2	TRBV13	TRBJ2-3	CASSSGTSGRPLNADTQYF	TGTGCCAGCAGCTCGGGGACTAGCGGGAGACCCCTCAACGCAGATACGCAGTATTTT
-	-	TRBV27	TRBJ2-2	CASRGRPGTFYTGELFF	TGTGCCAGCAGGGGCCGCCCAGGGACATTCTACACCGGGGAGCTGTTTTTT
-	TRBD2	TRBV9	TRBJ2-7	CASSVGTSGTQQYF	TGTGCCAGCAGCGTAGGAACTAGCGGGACCCAGCAGTACTTC
-	TRBD2	TRBV2	TRBJ2-7	CASSAVLVGQGGPAEQYF	TGTGCCAGCAGTGCGGTGCTCGTGGGGCAGGGAGGGCCGGCAGAGCAGTACTTC
-	TRBD2	TRBV19	TRBJ2-7	CASSTGPLAVLYEQYF	TGTGCCAGTAGTACGGGACCACTAGCGGTACTCTACGAGCAGTACTTC
-	TRBD2	TRBV27	TRBJ2-3	CASRDRTSGSLTDTQYF	TGTGCCAGCAGGGACAGGACTAGCGGGAGTTTAACAGATACGCAGTATTTT
-	-	TRBV6-1	TRBJ2-7	CASSLRTPGAYEQYF	TGTGCCAGCAGTCTTAGGACACCCGGCGCATACGAGCAGTACTTC
-	TRBD1	TRBV28	TRBJ2-1	CASSFGQGYNEQFF	TGTGCCAGCAGTTTTGGACAGGGTTACAATGAGCAGTTCTTC
-	TRBD2	TRBV9	TRBJ2-3	CASGSGSLVDTQYF	TGTGCCAGCGGGAGCGGGAGCTTGGTAGATACGCAGTATTTT
once	TRBD2	TRBV30	TRBJ2-7	CAWSVGGYEQYF	TGTGCCTGGAGTGTGGGGGGGTACGAGCAGTACTTC
-	-	TRBV9	TRBJ2-7	CASSAPGHGYEQYF	TGTGCCAGCAGCGCCCCGGGACACGGCTACGAGCAGTACTTC
-	TRBD2	TRBV15	TRBJ2-5	CATSTGLAGETQYF	TGTGCCACCAGCACAGGACTAGCGGGAGAGACCCAGTACTTC
-	-	TRBV27	TRBJ1-1	CASRNTGQGEAFF	TGTGCCAGCAGAAACACAGGGCAGGGTGAAGCTTTCTTT
-	-	TRBV11-2	TRBJ1-3	CASSKLVPSGNTIYF	TGTGCCAGCAGCAAACTAGTGCCCTCTGGAAACACCATATATTTT
few	-	TRBV6-5	TRBJ1-1	CASSLRTANTEAFF	TGTGCCAGCAGTCTTCGGACAGCAAACACTGAAGCTTTCTTT